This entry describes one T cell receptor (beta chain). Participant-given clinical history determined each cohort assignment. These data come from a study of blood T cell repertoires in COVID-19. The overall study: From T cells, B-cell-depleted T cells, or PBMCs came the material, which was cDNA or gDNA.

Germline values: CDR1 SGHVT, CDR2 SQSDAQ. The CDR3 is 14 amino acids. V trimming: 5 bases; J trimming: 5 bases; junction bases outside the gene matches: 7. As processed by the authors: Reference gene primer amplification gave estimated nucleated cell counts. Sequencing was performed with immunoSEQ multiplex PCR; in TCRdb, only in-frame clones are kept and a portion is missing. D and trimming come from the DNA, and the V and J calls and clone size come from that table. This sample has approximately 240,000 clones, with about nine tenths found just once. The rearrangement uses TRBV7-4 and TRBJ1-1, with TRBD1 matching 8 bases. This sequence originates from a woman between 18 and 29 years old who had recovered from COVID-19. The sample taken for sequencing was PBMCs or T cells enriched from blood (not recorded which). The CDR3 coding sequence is TGTGCCAGCAGCCGCTCGACAGGGGATACTGAAGCTTTCTTT. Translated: CASSRSTGDTEAFF.